Below, 26 T cell receptor beta chains from the same sample are listed, as sequenced in a study of blood T cells in healthy people across ages. Together with a sample-barcoded 5' primer, a J-beta primer mix was included in a second PCR lasting about 6 to 11 cycles. Via MiXCR, TCRdb re-called the 5' RACE reads, giving one row per CDR3 protein. Of roughly 2 million distinct CDR3 sequences in the sample, about 50% were seen once. The sequencing sample was made of blood. These receptors were obtained from a woman between 35 and 50 years old in good health.

This rearrangement joins TRBV5-6 to TRBJ2-7; 8 nucleotides line up with TRBD1. The CDR3 covers 17 residues. Per the germline V gene, CDR1 is SGHDT and CDR2 is YYEEEE. Trimming cost V 0 bases and J 4 bases; bases outside gene matches: 12. The CDR3 nucleotides are TGTGCCAGCAGCTTGGGAGCGCAGGGGGCGTTTGGTTACGAGCAGTACTTC. Amino acid sequence: CASSLGAQGAFGYEQYF.

This clonotype was counted many times. J is TRBJ2-7 and V is TRBV7-2, with a possible D match to TRBD2 (5 bases). The CDR3 is made up of 14 amino acids. CDR1 and CDR2 from the germline V gene are SGHTA and FQGNSA. Trimming left V 2 bases short and J 4 bases short, with 12 bases between. The CDR3 nucleotides read TGTGCCAGCAGCTTAAACGGGGTAGGGTACGAGCAGTACTTC. It codes for CASSLNGVGYEQYF.

This clonotype appeared a few times. This sequence joins TRBV29-1 and TRBJ1-2, with 10 bases matching TRBD1. CDR3 size: 15 residues. Germline values: CDR1 SQVTM, CDR2 ANQGSEA. V lost 3 bases, J lost 2 bases, and 6 bases stayed unmatched. CDR3 sequence (DNA): TGCAGCGTTGAGGTGGGACAGGGGCCCAACTATGGCTACACCTTC. Amino acids: CSVEVGQGPNYGYTF.

This clonotype was picked up a small number of times. The chain has TRBV4-1 and TRBJ2-1; no firm D call. Trimming pared 1 base from V and 6 bases from J, leaving 13 bases between. The germline gives CDR1 MGHRA, CDR2 YSYEKL. The CDR3 totals 15 residues. The CDR3 DNA reads TGCGCCAGCAGCCAAGTCCTACAGACGCCCAATGAGCAGTTCTTC. Translating gives CASSQVLQTPNEQFF.

The chain has TRBV7-9 and TRBJ2-5, with no clear D. This CDR3 has 16 residues. Trimming took off 5 bases at V and 0 bases at J, with 16 bases between the two ends. Germline CDR1 SEHNR, CDR2 FQNEAQ (reference sequence). CDR3 DNA: TGTGCCAGCAGCCCCGAAGGCTCCCCGTACCAAGAGACCCAGTACTTC. Translating it yields CASSPEGSPYQETQYF.

V gene TRBV4-3 combines with J gene TRBJ2-3, with D tentatively TRBD1 or TRBD2 (5 bases each). CDR3 length: 17 amino acids. Germline values: CDR1 LGHNA, CDR2 YSLEER. Trimming took 0 bases from V and 0 from J, leaving 13 bases between them. Here the CDR3 reads CASSQDRGAISTDTQYF. The DNA for the CDR3 is TGCGCCAGCAGCCAAGACCGAGGGGCGATTAGCACAGATACGCAGTATTTT.

There are a few counts of this clonotype. This sequence joins TRBV7-3 and TRBJ2-1; D not certain. The V and J ends lost 0 bases and 4 bases respectively, with 13 bases between them. The CDR3 extends over 16 amino acids. Per germline, CDR1 SGHTA and CDR2 FQGTGA. The CDR3 region has the DNA TGTGCCAGCAGCTTAACGGCGAAGGAACCTTACAATGAGCAGTTCTTC. Translation: CASSLTAKEPYNEQFF.

This clonotype has a count of ten or more. The rearrangement uses TRBV7-2 and TRBJ2-7, with a tentative D call TRBD2 (5 bases). The CDR3 covers 14 residues. Germline V CDR1 and CDR2: SGHTA, FQGNSA. V lost 1 base and J lost 0, with 7 bases in between. CDR3 DNA sequence: TGTGCCAGCAGCTTAGTAGCGAACTCCTACGAGCAGTACTTC. This encodes CASSLVANSYEQYF. Full variable domain (missing parts from reference TRBV7-2 and TRBJ2-7): GAGVSQSPSNKVTEKGKDVELRCDPISGHTALYWYRQSLGQGLEFLIYFQGNSAPDKSGLPSDRFSAERTGGSVSTLTIQRTQQEDSAVYLCASSLVANSYEQYFGPGTRLTVT.

This rearrangement joins TRBV7-9 to TRBJ1-4; 10 bases align to TRBD1. The CDR3 is made up of 17 amino acids. The germline gives CDR1 SEHNR, CDR2 FQNEAQ (reference sequence). V shed 0 bases and J 7 bases; nucleotides not matched to a gene: 8. Written as DNA, the CDR3 is TGTGCCAGCAGCTTAGCTTTATGGGACAGGGGCAGTGAAAAACTGTTTTTT. Residues: CASSLALWDRGSEKLFF.

The chain carries TRBV10-3 and TRBJ2-7; D is perhaps TRBD1 or TRBD2 (5 bases each). The J call may be faulty, since TRBJ2-5 better matches the DNA end. This CDR3 has 17 amino acids. Per germline, CDR1 ENHRY and CDR2 SYGVKD. The CDR3 DNA is TGTGCCATAAAACCCGGTGAGGGGCAAGGTGGGCAAGAGACCCAGTACTTC. The encoded protein is CAIKPGEGQGGQETQYF.

V and J are TRBV9 and TRBJ2-1; TRBD1 might be the D (5 bases). In germline, CDR1 is SGDLS, CDR2 YYNGEE. The CDR3 is 15 amino acids. Deletions cut 0 bases from V and 6 bases from J, with 13 bases between. DNA of the CDR3: TGTGCCAGCAGCGTAGTAGACAGTAAGGGCAATGAGCAGTTCTTC. Translating it yields CASSVVDSKGNEQFF. Filled out from reference TRBV9 and TRBJ2-1, the complete variable domain reads DSGVTQTPKHLITATGQRVTLRCSPRSGDLSVYWYQQSLDQGLQFLIQYYNGEERAKGNILERFSAQQFPDLHSELNLSSLELGDSALYFCASSVVDSKGNEQFFGPGTRLTVL.

This chain joins TRBV27 and TRBJ2-5, with D hard to call. The CDR3 is 14 residues long. Trimming left V 1 base short and J 5 bases short, with 11 bases between. CDR1 and CDR2 from the germline V gene are MNHEY and SMNVEV (reference sequence). The CDR3 sequence: CASSLLSGYETQYF. For the CDR3, the DNA is TGTGCCAGCAGTTTATTGTCCGGGTATGAGACCCAGTACTTC.

This clonotype was detected only a few times. The chain is built from TRBV7-9 and TRBJ2-7; D gene unclear. CDR1 is SEHNR, CDR2 FQNEAQ, per germline (reference sequence). There are 13 residues in the CDR3. With 2 bases removed from V and 5 bases from J, the gap between germline ends came to 10 bases. The CDR3 coding sequence is TGTGCCAGCAGCTTAAAGGGTCCGGACGAGCAGTACTTC. Translation gives CASSLKGPDEQYF.

The gene calls are TRBV9 and TRBJ1-5; D call uncertain. The V end was cut by 7 bases, the J end by 6 bases, with 14 bases between. There are 13 residues in the CDR3. Germline V gene sequence: CDR1 SGDLS, CDR2 YYNGEE. CDR3 nucleotide sequence: TGTGCCAGCGGACGAGAGGAGGTTCAGCCCCAGCATTTT. Protein sequence: CASGREEVQPQHF.

The chain couples TRBV7-8 to TRBJ1-1; TRBD1 agrees at 9 bases. The length of the CDR3 is 19 residues. V trimming: 0 bases; J trimming: 0 bases; junction bases outside the gene matches: 11. CDR1 SGHVS and CDR2 FQNEAQ come from the germline V gene. The CDR3 nucleotides are TGTGCCAGCAGCTTAGCGCCCCCGGGACAGGGAATAATGAACACTGAAGCTTTCTTT. This sequence encodes CASSLAPPGQGIMNTEAFF.

The chain has TRBV6-6 and TRBJ1-1, with TRBD1 identical over 9 bases. V lost 5 bases, J lost 5 bases, and 6 bases stayed unmatched. The CDR3 runs 14 residues. Germline V gives CDR1 MNHNY, CDR2 SVGAGI (reference sequence). DNA of the CDR3: TGTGCCAGCAGTACGACAGGGGGAGAAACTGAAGCTTTCTTT. Its translation is CASSTTGGETEAFF.

Details on this clonotype: The junction shows a germline mismatch at one end, possibly a read error. The chain is built from TRBV7-2 and TRBJ2-7; D is possibly TRBD1 (6 bases). The length of the CDR3 is 14 residues. From germline, CDR1 is SGHTA and CDR2 FQGNSA. CDR3 sequence: CACSLARTATEQYF. The CDR3, as DNA: TGTGCCTGCAGCTTAGCGCGGACAGCTACGGAGCAGTACTTC.

This rearrangement joins TRBV24-1 to TRBJ2-5; D assignment may be TRBD1 or TRBD2 (6 bases each). Germline V gene sequence: CDR1 KGHDR, CDR2 SFDVKD. Trimming took 5 bases from V and 5 from J, leaving 17 bases between them. This CDR3 has 15 amino acids. The CDR3 protein is CATSVGAGGGETQYF. The CDR3 DNA is TGTGCCACCAGTGTTGGGGCAGGAGGGGGGGAGACCCAGTACTTC.

The J gene is TRBJ1-2, the V gene TRBV10-3; TRBD1 is a possible D gene (6 bases). V was trimmed by 7 bases and J by 4 bases, leaving 10 bases between them. Per the germline V gene, CDR1 is ENHRY and CDR2 is SYGVKD. The CDR3 has 12 amino acids. The CDR3 DNA is TGTGCCATCACCCAGGACAGCTATGGCTACACCTTC. As protein: CAITQDSYGYTF.

CDR3 coding DNA: TGTGCCACCAGTGATTTTCCCGGGACAGGGGATACGCAGTATTTT. It encodes CATSDFPGTGDTQYF. V usage is TRBV24-1 and J usage is TRBJ2-3; 9 positions match TRBD1. The ends lost 1 base at V and 6 bases at J; junction bases unmatched: 4. This CDR3 has 15 residues. Germline CDR1 KGHDR, CDR2 SFDVKD.

The chain carries TRBV2 and TRBJ2-1; D may be TRBD1 or TRBD2 (5 bases each). Deletions cut 8 bases from V and 6 bases from J, with 11 bases between. The CDR3 length is 12 residues. Germline V lookup: CDR1 SNHLY, CDR2 FYNNEI. The CDR3 sequence: CASLGPTNEQFF. Written as DNA, the CDR3 is TGTGCCAGCCTGGGACCCACCAATGAGCAGTTCTTC.

This clonotype was seen repeatedly, ten times or more. The V gene is TRBV7-2, the J gene TRBJ2-5, with D perhaps matching TRBD1 or TRBD2 (5 bases each). From germline, CDR1 is SGHTA and CDR2 FQGNSA. The CDR3 has 14 residues. Trimming left V 1 base short and J 7 bases short, with 13 bases between. Here the CDR3 reads CASSLEGPGRTQYF. In nucleotides, the CDR3 is TGTGCCAGCAGCTTAGAAGGACCGGGGCGGACCCAGTACTTC.

The gene calls are TRBV4-2 and TRBJ2-7; D remains unclear. CDR1 is LGHNA and CDR2 is YNFKEQ in the germline V gene. The CDR3 spans 14 residues. Deletions cut 0 bases from V and 3 bases from J, with 9 bases between. CDR3 protein: CASSQDYGVYEQYF. DNA of the CDR3: TGTGCCAGCAGCCAAGATTATGGGGTCTACGAGCAGTACTTC.

This clonotype was seen a handful of times. The rearrangement uses TRBV29-1 and TRBJ1-2; D remains ambiguous. The V gene's germline CDR1 is SQVTM and CDR2 ANQGSEA. V lost 7 bases and J lost 4, with 10 bases in between. This CDR3 has 11 amino acids. CDR3 bases: TGCAGCGCCCTGGGTAGCTATGGCTACACCTTC. Protein product: CSALGSYGYTF. Using reference TRBV29-1 and TRBJ1-2 for the parts outside the CDR3, the full variable domain is SAVISQKPSRDICQRGTSLTIQCQVDSQVTMMFWYRQQPGQSLTLIATANQGSEATYESGFVIDKFPISRPNLTFSTLTVSNMSPEDSSIYLCSALGSYGYTFGSGTRLTVV.

This clonotype was seen at least ten times. The chain couples TRBV7-2 to TRBJ2-7; D is possibly TRBD1 (5 bases). Between the trimmed V and J ends, which lost 6 bases and 1 base, there was a span of 10 bases. Germline V gene sequence: CDR1 SGHTA, CDR2 FQGNSA. The CDR3 contains 13 residues. This CDR3 reads CASSFTGSYEQYF. The CDR3 nucleotides read TGTGCCAGCAGTTTCACAGGTTCCTACGAGCAGTACTTC.

V gene TRBV7-2 combines with J gene TRBJ1-5; TRBD1 matches at 12 bases. Germline V gene lookup returns CDR1 SGHTA and CDR2 FQGNSA. Trimming at V came to 5 bases and at J to 6 bases, leaving 8 bases not matched to a gene. CDR3 length: 16 residues. CDR3 loop: CASSVQGQGAVQPQHF. The CDR3 nucleotides read TGTGCCAGCAGCGTCCAGGGACAGGGGGCAGTTCAGCCCCAGCATTTT.